This T cell receptor (beta chain) derives from a study of shared clonotypes between healthy human individuals (TCRdb year 2020). Describing the broader study: A few men and two women, aged 18 to 49 years, made up the cohort. For each donor, CD4 naive and CD4 memory were each given three plates, CD8 naive was given two plates, and CD8 memory was given one plate. To estimate repertoire size and how much clonotype sharing occurs between individuals, the study deeply sequenced the blood TCR repertoires of about 5 healthy adults. Per donor, leukapheresis produced somewhere between about 0.85 and 10 billion PBMCs. To increase sequencing depth and limit assay-specific biases, TCR repertoire library preparation and sequencing were carried out by different laboratories using diverse techniques.

Sequences KGHSH (CDR1) and LQKENI (CDR2) are obtained from the germline V gene. The CDR3 spans 17 residues, from the cysteine through the phenylalanine. Just the 51-base CDR3 DNA is kept, in frame starting at base 1. The trim is 0 bases for V and 2 bases for J, with a gap of 15 bases between the germline ends. Using the deep immunoSEQ assay, multiplex PCR amplified TCR CDR3 regions from genomic DNA. Extracted genomic DNA from each cell subset was distributed evenly across all wells of several immunoSEQ 96-well plates, and each plate was treated as a replicate. For sorted subsets, each replicate PCR was loaded with approximately 200 ng genomic DNA, equivalent to 30,000 to 35,000 T cell genomes. Purified libraries were measured with a Qubit 3.0 fluorometer, size-checked on a Bioanalyzer 2100, and measured again with the KAPA Library Quantification kit. Every immunoSEQ 96-well plate was sequenced on a dedicated single-read 150-cycle Illumina NextSeq 550 flow cell. The authors' analysis ran thus. Because the immunoSEQ output held only junctional sequences and lacked quality scores, the filtering could not match the filtering applied to full-length reads. Sequences were annotated with PyIR, a Python wrapper for IgBLAST v1.9, using IMGT germline references to assign V/J genes and CDR3. Reads with weak V/J assignments (E-value above 1e-6), missing CDR3, stop codons, out-of-frame junctions, or ambiguous translated residues were removed. V3J clonotypes were defined as sequences sharing an identical inferred V gene, J gene, and CDR3 amino acid sequence. Percentage overlap between repertoires was calculated by dividing the number of shared unique clonotypes by the size of the smaller repertoire. Three approaches were used to assess repertoire richness: RTK rarefaction, the Chao1 estimator, and Recon v2.1 estimates of unobserved clonotypes. Generation probabilities were computed with OLGA for all TCRbeta clonotypes obtained by the gDNA method from several donors. In its TCRdb copy, this immuneACCESS table keeps in-frame sequences only and misses some clones. Where compared with another copy, unresolved V genes explain less than half of these, and the others have no known cause. The D gene and trimming were derived from the DNA, and the V and J assignments and clone size from that table. The sample profile shows about 2.3 million clones; approximately 95% of them were found once. Around 0.4% of the sample is in the top ten clones.

Details on this clone: What antigen it recognizes has not been identified. No base qualities exist here, and no much larger clone lies one base off it.

The study at large found these results: Naive subsets generally had larger estimated clonotype richness than memory subsets did. Around 5.4% of naive CD4, 3.5% of naive CD8, around 2.3% of memory CD4, and approximately 0.39% of memory CD8 clonotypes were shared across several donors. Pairwise subsampling indicated that sequencing depth was expected to affect the degree of clonotype sharing among donors. Because the study included a small number of donors, the genetic and exposure-history diversity represented was limited. Even with the large sequencing depth, rarefaction of the sorted-subset datasets indicated that sequencing was incomplete. Clonotypes shared by all four sorted-subset donors showed higher generation probabilities than non-shared clonotypes. Only blood was sampled, and tissue TCR repertoires likely differ from those in blood.

Healthy HIV-negative adults with no recently reported acute infections or vaccinations were included as donors. Every donor was a Caucasian adult residing in Nashville, Tennessee, USA. CD4+ T cells were enriched by magnetic negative selection; naive cells were then positively selected on CD45RA, and the negative fraction formed the memory subset. Blood was collected by leukapheresis, and PBMCs were isolated by Ficoll-Histopaque density gradient centrifugation and then cryopreserved in liquid nitrogen vapor phase. Purity and quantity of every magnetically sorted T cell population were checked by analytical flow cytometry. From each sorted fraction, genomic DNA was isolated and quantified by UV absorbance on a Nanodrop 2000c.

The chain is made from TRBV18 and TRBJ2-3, with TRBD1 as a weak D call on 5 bases. This TCR was sampled from a man between 18 and 29 years old in good health. Some clones in this sample may be carry-over from other donors' samples. Input material: naive CD4+ T cells from PBMCs. According to the study, the label for this sample's cell subset or site signals: CD45RA+ positively selected. The CDR3 protein sequence reads: CASSPPVAGSFTDTQYF. The bases are TGTGCCAGCTCACCACCGGTGGCAGGGTCCTTCACAGATACGCAGTATTTT.